This TCR beta chain comes out of a study of a mutant IDH1 vaccine in newly diagnosed glioma. The wider study: Every participant had undergone radiotherapy, temozolomide, or both before, and most underwent both.

The method was immunoSEQ multiplex PCR; TCRdb's version includes in-frame clones alone and lacks a portion of them. The repertoire includes some 31,000 clones, 84% of them detected once, and roughly 30% sits in the top ten. To note about this clone: The antigen remains undetermined.

The germline CDR1 and CDR2 sequences are SEHNR and FQNEAQ (reference sequence). V gave up 11 bases and J gave up 0 bases; unmatched junction bases: 19. This CDR3 is built from 18 residues. Sample time point: week 47, end of study. Each dose of the vaccine consisted of 300 ug of mutant IDH1 20-mer peptide, with topical imiquimod. The specimen comprised PBMCs, sampled from a glioma patient whose treatment included an IDH1 peptide vaccine. This clonotype was sampled from a man aged 25 to 40 with glioma. The rearrangement links TRBV7-9 to TRBJ1-2; TRBD1 aligns across 9 bases. CDR3 DNA: TGTGCCGGGGCCCATCCGGGACAGGGCGAATTTTCTAACTATGGCTACACCTTC. It codes for CAGAHPGQGEFSNYGYTF.